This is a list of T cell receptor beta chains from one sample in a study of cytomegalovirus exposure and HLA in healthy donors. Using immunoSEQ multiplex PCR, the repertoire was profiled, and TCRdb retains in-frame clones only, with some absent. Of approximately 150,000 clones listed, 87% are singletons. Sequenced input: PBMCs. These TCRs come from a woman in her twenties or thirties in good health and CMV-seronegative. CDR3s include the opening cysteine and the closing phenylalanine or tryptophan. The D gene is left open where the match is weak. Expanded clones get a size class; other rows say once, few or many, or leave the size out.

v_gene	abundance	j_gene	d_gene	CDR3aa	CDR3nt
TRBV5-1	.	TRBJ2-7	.	CASSALSGQSSYEQYF	TGCGCCAGCAGCGCACTCAGCGGGCAGAGCTCCTACGAGCAGTACTTC
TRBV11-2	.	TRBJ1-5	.	CASSSTGTLGSNQPQHF	TGTGCCAGCAGCTCTACAGGGACCCTGGGGAGTAATCAGCCCCAGCATTTT
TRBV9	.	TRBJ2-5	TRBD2	CASSVIGGGAETQYF	TGTGCCAGCAGCGTAATTGGCGGGGGGGCAGAGACCCAGTACTTC
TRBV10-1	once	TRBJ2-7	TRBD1	CASSGTGAVFYEQYF	TGCGCCAGCAGTGGGACAGGGGCTGTCTTCTACGAGCAGTACTTC
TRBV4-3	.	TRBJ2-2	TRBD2	CASSQLAAGELFF	TGCGCCAGCAGCCAGCTAGCGGCCGGGGAGCTGTTTTTT
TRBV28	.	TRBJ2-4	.	CASSRPGQQNIQYF	TGTGCCAGCAGCCGGCCAGGGCAGCAAAACATTCAGTACTTC
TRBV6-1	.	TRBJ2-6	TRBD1	CASSARDRGFSSGANVLTF	TGTGCCAGCAGTGCCCGGGACAGGGGATTTTCATCTGGGGCCAACGTCCTGACTTTC
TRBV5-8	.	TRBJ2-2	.	CASSLYSGTNTGELFF	TGTGCCAGCAGCTTGTATAGCGGAACGAACACCGGGGAGCTGTTTTTT
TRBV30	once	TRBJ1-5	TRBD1	CAWSGQGQGIQPQHF	TGTGCCTGGAGTGGACAAGGACAGGGGATTCAGCCCCAGCATTTT
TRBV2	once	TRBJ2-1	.	CASSPGLPRLEQFF	TGTGCCAGCAGCCCGGGACTCCCCAGGTTGGAGCAGTTCTTC
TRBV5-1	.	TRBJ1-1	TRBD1	CASSPGDRASEAFF	TGCGCCAGCAGCCCCGGGGACAGGGCATCTGAAGCTTTCTTT
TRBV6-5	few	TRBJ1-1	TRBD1	CASSYLGQSNTEAFF	TGTGCCAGCAGTTACTTGGGACAGTCTAACACTGAAGCTTTCTTT
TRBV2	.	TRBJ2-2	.	CASSAGGANTGELFF	TGTGCCAGCAGTGCTGGCGGGGCGAACACCGGGGAGCTGTTTTTT
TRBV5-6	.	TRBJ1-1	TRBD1	CASSWDRVNTEAFF	TGTGCCAGCAGCTGGGACAGGGTGAACACTGAAGCTTTCTTT
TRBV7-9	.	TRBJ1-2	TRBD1	CASTDPDRALFGYTF	TGTGCCAGCACCGACCCGGACAGGGCCCTTTTTGGCTACACCTTC
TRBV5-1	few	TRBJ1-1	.	CASSPYGPEAFF	TGCGCCAGCAGCCCGTATGGGCCTGAAGCTTTCTTT
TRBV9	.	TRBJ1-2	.	CASSVRGGLYGYTF	TGTGCCAGCAGCGTGAGAGGGGGACTATATGGCTACACCTTC
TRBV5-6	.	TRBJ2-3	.	CASSFYGFRTDTQYF	TGTGCCAGCAGCTTTTACGGGTTTCGCACAGATACGCAGTATTTT
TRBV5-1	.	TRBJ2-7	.	CASSLGRGLGYEQYF	TGCGCCAGCAGCTTGGGGAGGGGGCTAGGCTACGAGCAGTACTTC
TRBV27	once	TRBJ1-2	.	CASSSRGGNYGYTF	TGTGCCAGCAGTTCCAGGGGCGGCAACTATGGCTACACCTTC
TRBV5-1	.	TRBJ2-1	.	CASSYLTVGSYNEQFF	TGCGCCAGCAGCTATTTGACAGTGGGATCCTACAATGAGCAGTTCTTC
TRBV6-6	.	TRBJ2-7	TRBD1	CASREGTGPTYEQYF	TGTGCCAGCAGGGAAGGGACAGGCCCAACCTACGAGCAGTACTTC
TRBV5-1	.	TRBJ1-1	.	CASSSPLGGYVAEAFF	TGCGCCAGCAGCTCGCCCCTCGGGGGTTACGTAGCTGAAGCTTTCTTT
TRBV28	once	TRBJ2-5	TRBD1	CASSLSDRGRQTQYF	TGTGCCAGCAGTTTATCGGACAGGGGGAGGCAGACCCAGTACTTC
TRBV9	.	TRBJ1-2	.	CASSVAPRGGLGYTF	TGTGCCAGCAGCGTAGCCCCTCGGGGGGGTCTCGGCTACACCTTC
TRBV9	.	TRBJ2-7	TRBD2	CASSTRLAGPYEQYF	TGTGCCAGCAGCACTCGACTAGCGGGGCCCTACGAGCAGTACTTC
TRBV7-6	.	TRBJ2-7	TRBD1	CASSLPRTGGSSYEQYF	TGTGCCAGCAGCTTACCACGAACAGGGGGCTCTTCCTACGAGCAGTACTTC
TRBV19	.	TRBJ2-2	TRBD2	CASSSHSGGVSAGELFF	TGTGCCAGTAGCTCCCATAGCGGGGGGGTCTCGGCCGGGGAGCTGTTTTTT
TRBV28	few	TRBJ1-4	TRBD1	CASRSPGGSNEKLFF	TGTGCCAGCCGAAGTCCAGGGGGCTCTAATGAAAAACTGTTTTTT
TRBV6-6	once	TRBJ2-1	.	CASSGEPRPNEQFF	TGTGCCAGCTCAGGGGAGCCCCGGCCCAATGAGCAGTTCTTC
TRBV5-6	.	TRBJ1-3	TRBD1	CASSSTGVPSGNTIYF	TGTGCCAGCAGCTCGACAGGGGTCCCATCTGGAAACACCATATATTTT
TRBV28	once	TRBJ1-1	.	CASSLVGGLGNTEAFF	TGTGCCAGCAGTTTAGTCGGGGGGCTGGGGAACACTGAAGCTTTCTTT
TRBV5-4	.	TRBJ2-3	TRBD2	CASSITGGLADTQYF	TGTGCCAGCAGCATCACCGGGGGGTTAGCAGATACGCAGTATTTT
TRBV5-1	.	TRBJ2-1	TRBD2	CASSLTSGGAFNEQFF	TGCGCCAGCAGCCTAACTAGCGGGGGGGCCTTTAATGAGCAGTTCTTC
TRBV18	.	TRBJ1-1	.	CASFVQGNTEAFF	TGTGCCAGCTTCGTCCAGGGGAACACTGAAGCTTTCTTT
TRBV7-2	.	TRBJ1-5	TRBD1	CASSDPGQGLYSNQPQHF	TGTGCCAGCAGCGACCCGGGACAGGGACTGTATAGCAATCAGCCCCAGCATTTT
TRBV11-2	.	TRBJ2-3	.	CASSLGLVRYF	TGTGCCAGCAGCCTGGGACTCGTTCGGTATTTT
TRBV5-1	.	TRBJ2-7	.	CASSLRGGSSYEQYF	TGCGCCAGCAGCTTGCGAGGCGGCAGCTCCTACGAGCAGTACTTC
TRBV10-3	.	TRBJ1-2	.	CAIRGSVVDSLNYGYTF	TGTGCCATCAGGGGGTCGGTAGTGGACAGCCTTAACTATGGCTACACCTTC
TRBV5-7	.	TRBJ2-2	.	CASSLYVATGELFF	TGTGCCAGCAGCTTGTATGTAGCAACCGGGGAGCTGTTTTTT
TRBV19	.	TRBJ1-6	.	CASSTRQGPTPYNSPLHF	TGTGCCAGTAGTACTCGACAAGGCCCAACTCCCTATAATTCACCCCTCCACTTT
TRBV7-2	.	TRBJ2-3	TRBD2	CASSRIAGGGTDTQYF	TGTGCCAGCAGTCGGATAGCGGGGGGGGGCACAGATACGCAGTATTTT
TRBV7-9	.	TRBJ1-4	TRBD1	CASSSDREEKLFF	TGTGCCAGCAGCTCGGACAGGGAAGAAAAACTGTTTTTT
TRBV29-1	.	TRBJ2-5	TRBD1	CSVRDRGLWETQYF	TGCAGCGTTCGCGACAGGGGATTGTGGGAGACCCAGTACTTC
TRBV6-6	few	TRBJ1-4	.	CASSPTVEKLFF	TGTGCCAGCAGTCCAACGGTCGAAAAACTGTTTTTT
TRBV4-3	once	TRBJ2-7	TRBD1	CASSRDRGLNEQYF	TGCGCCAGCAGCCGCGACAGGGGGCTGAACGAGCAGTACTTC
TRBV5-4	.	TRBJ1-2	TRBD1	CASSIGPGTGGNYGYTF	TGTGCCAGCAGTATAGGTCCCGGGACAGGGGGTAACTATGGCTACACCTTC
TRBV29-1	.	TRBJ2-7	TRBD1	CSVARFGRDRGLIYEQYF	TGCAGCGTTGCTCGGTTCGGAAGAGACAGGGGGCTAATCTACGAGCAGTACTTC
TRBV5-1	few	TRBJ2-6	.	CASSLQRDKGSSGANVLTF	TGCGCCAGCAGCCTGCAAAGGGACAAGGGCAGCTCTGGGGCCAACGTCCTGACTTTC
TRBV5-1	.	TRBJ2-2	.	CATTGPGLITGELFF	TGCGCCACCACCGGACCGGGACTCATAACCGGGGAGCTGTTTTTT
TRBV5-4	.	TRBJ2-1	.	CASSFRPPGSNEQFF	TGTGCCAGCAGCTTTCGGCCCCCGGGGAGCAATGAGCAGTTCTTC
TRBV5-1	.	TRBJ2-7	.	CASSSLAGYEQYF	TGCGCCAGCAGCTCCCTGGCGGGGTACGAGCAGTACTTC
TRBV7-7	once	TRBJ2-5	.	CASSPQGDLQETQYF	TGTGCCAGCAGCCCTCAGGGGGACTTACAAGAGACCCAGTACTTC
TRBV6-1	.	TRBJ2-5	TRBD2	CAGREPPGTSGRAHGLSYQETQYF	TGTGCCGGCAGGGAACCGCCTGGGACTAGCGGGAGGGCCCACGGACTCTCGTACCAAGAGACCCAGTACTTC
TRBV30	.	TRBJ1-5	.	CAWSADPGTNNQPQHF	TGTGCCTGGAGCGCGGATCCCGGGACAAACAATCAGCCCCAGCATTTT